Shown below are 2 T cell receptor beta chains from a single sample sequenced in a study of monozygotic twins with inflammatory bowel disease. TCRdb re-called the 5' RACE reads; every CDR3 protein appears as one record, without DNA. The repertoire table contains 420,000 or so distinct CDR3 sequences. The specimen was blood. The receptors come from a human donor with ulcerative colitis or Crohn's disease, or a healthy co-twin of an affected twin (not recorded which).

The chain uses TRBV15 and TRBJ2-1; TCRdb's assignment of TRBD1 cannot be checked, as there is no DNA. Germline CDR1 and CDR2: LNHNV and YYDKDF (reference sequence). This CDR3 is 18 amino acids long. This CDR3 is CATSGLGTRTHNHNEQFF.

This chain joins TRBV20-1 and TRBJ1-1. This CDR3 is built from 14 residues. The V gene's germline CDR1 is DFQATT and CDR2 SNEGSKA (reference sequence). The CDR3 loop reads CSARDPRANTEAFF.